The rows below give T cell receptor beta chains drawn from one sample of a study of blood T cell repertoires in COVID-19. Generated by immunoSEQ multiplex PCR, the TCRdb table keeps only in-frame clones and is missing some. The sample contains 8,500 to 10,000 clones, 91% of which appear only once. The sequenced material came from peripheral blood. All receptors come from a woman in her fifties or sixties with active COVID-19. The CDR3 runs from the conserved cysteine through the conserved F or W. The order of the fields is D gene, J gene, V gene, CDR3 DNA, CDR3 protein. D genes are given only for firm matches.

.,TRBJ2-7,TRBV10-3,TGTGCCATCAGTGAGACGGCACTAGCTCCCTACGAGCAGTACTTC,CAISETALAPYEQYF
TRBD1,TRBJ1-1,TRBV6-5,TGTGCCAGCAGACAGGGGAAGGCGAACACTGAAGCTTTCTTT,CASRQGKANTEAFF
TRBD1,TRBJ2-1,TRBV28,TGTGCCAGCAGTTTATCCCGACAGGGAGACGACAATGAGCAGTTCTTC,CASSLSRQGDDNEQFF
.,TRBJ2-2,TRBV5-1,TGCGCCAGCAGCTTGGCCTCCAGTTCCGGGGAGCTGTTTTTT,CASSLASSSGELFF
.,TRBJ2-5,TRBV11-2,TGTGCCAGCAGCTTAACCTTCAGGGTACAAGAGACCCAGTACTTC,CASSLTFRVQETQYF
.,TRBJ2-1,TRBV20-1,TGCAGTGCTAGAGATAACAATGAGCAGTTCTTC,CSARDNNEQFF
TRBD2,TRBJ2-7,TRBV5-4,TGTGCCAGCAGCTTACTCGGGTGGGAGGGTAACGAGCAGTACTTC,CASSLLGWEGNEQYF
.,TRBJ1-1,TRBV5-4,TGTGCCAGCAGCACGGAAGGGCGGGGGACTGAAGCTTTCTTT,CASSTEGRGTEAFF
.,TRBJ2-5,TRBV28,TGTGCCAGCAGTTTCGACAGAACTCAAGAGACCCAGTACTTC,CASSFDRTQETQYF
.,TRBJ2-2,TRBV2,TGTGCCAGCAGTGGGCTGCTTCCGCGCTACGGGCGGGAGAACACCGGGGAGCTGTTTTTT,CASSGLLPRYGRENTGELFF
.,TRBJ2-3,TRBV11-3,TGTGCCAGCAGCCCTAGCTGGCAAGATACGCAGTATTTT,CASSPSWQDTQYF
TRBD1,TRBJ2-2,TRBV19,TGTGCCACCCTGGACAGGCGAAACACCGGGGAGCTGTTTTTT,CATLDRRNTGELFF
.,TRBJ2-1,TRBV15,TGTGCCACCAGCAGAGTCGGTCGGGATCTTTACAATGAGCAGTTCTTC,CATSRVGRDLYNEQFF
TRBD2,TRBJ2-5,TRBV7-2,TGTGCCAGCAGCTTACGGGGTAGCGGGAAGGAGACCCAGTACTTC,CASSLRGSGKETQYF
.,TRBJ1-1,TRBV19,TGTGCCAGTAGTAGACCACAGGAGAACACTGAAGCTTTCTTT,CASSRPQENTEAFF
.,TRBJ1-5,TRBV28,TGTGCCAGCAGTTTAGGAGGGAACCGCAATCAGCCCCAGCATTTT,CASSLGGNRNQPQHF
.,TRBJ2-5,TRBV5-1,TGCGCCAGCAGCTTGGGCCTTCAGGGTTCTGAGACCCAGTACTTC,CASSLGLQGSETQYF
.,TRBJ1-2,TRBV9,TGTGCCAGCAGCGTAGTAGGAGGGAGGGGTGGCTACACCTTC,CASSVVGGRGGYTF
TRBD2,TRBJ2-1,TRBV24-1,TGTGCCACCAGTGCCATAGCGGGGCCATACAATGAGCAGTTCTTC,CATSAIAGPYNEQFF
.,TRBJ2-7,TRBV19,TGTGCCAGTAGTATGGGCACTGGTTACGAGCAGTACTTC,CASSMGTGYEQYF
.,TRBJ1-5,TRBV7-9,TGTGCCAGCAGGACCTTTAGGGGGGGAGGAATGGGCAATCAGCCCCAGCATTTT,CASRTFRGGGMGNQPQHF